This T cell receptor (beta chain) was sequenced for a study of blood T cell repertoires in COVID-19. Study as a whole: Italy, Spain and the United States were the sources of the convalescent and acute COVID-19 samples. T cells, B-cell-depleted T cells, or PBMCs supplied cDNA or gDNA.

In the original processing: Reference gene primer amplification gave estimated nucleated cell counts. The protocol was immunoSEQ multiplex PCR, while the TCRdb copy is restricted to in-frame clones and leaves out a portion. The DNA was the basis for D and trimming; V, J and clone size are from that table. The sample lists about 210,000 clones; 85% to 90% were seen once. Trimming at V came to 3 bases and at J to 6 bases, leaving 4 bases not matched to a gene. The CDR3 totals 14 residues. Looked up from germline, CDR1 is LNHDA and CDR2 is SQIVND (reference sequence). This clone was counted only a few times. Either two negative PCRs, clearance, or symptom resolution qualified Cohort 3 donors as recovered.

The sequence derives from a young man who had recovered from COVID-19. Sequencing was done on a sample of PBMCs or T cells enriched from blood (not recorded which). V is TRBV19 and J is TRBJ2-1; 8 nucleotides line up with TRBD2. The CDR3 is CASSIGLAGNEQFF. DNA of the CDR3: TGTGCCAGTAGTATTGGTCTAGCGGGCAATGAGCAGTTCTTC.